Listed here are 15 T cell receptor beta chains from one sample, sequenced in a study of blood T cell repertoires in COVID-19. Method: immunoSEQ multiplex PCR; TCRdb's copy keeps in-frame clones and lacks some. The repertoire holds some 200,000 clones, with roughly 84% as singletons. Material: peripheral blood. These receptors were obtained from a woman younger than 45 who had recovered from COVID-19.

The chain couples TRBV10-3 to TRBJ2-3; 9 nucleotides agree with TRBD1. Germline CDR1 and CDR2: ENHRY and SYGVKD. The CDR3 has 15 amino acids. The trim removed 3 bases at V and 2 bases at J, leaving 3 bases unmatched. The CDR3 DNA follows: TGTGCCATCAGTGAAAGGGACAGGGACACAGATACGCAGTATTTT. The encoded protein is CAISERDRDTDTQYF.

V gene TRBV19 combines with J gene TRBJ2-2; D gene ambiguous. Germline loops: CDR1 LNHDA, CDR2 SQIVND (reference sequence). This CDR3 is built from 12 residues. The V end was cut by 3 bases, the J end by 4 bases, with 3 bases between. The CDR3 region is CASSIFTGELFF. CDR3 DNA sequence: TGTGCCAGTAGTATCTTCACCGGGGAGCTGTTTTTT.

V gene TRBV3-1 (or the pseudogene TRBV3-2) combines with J gene TRBJ2-1, with a tentative D call TRBD1 (6 bases). V was trimmed by 0 bases and J by 3 bases, leaving 9 bases between them. The CDR3 contains 15 residues. CDR1 and CDR2 from the germline V gene are LGHDT and YNNKEL (reference sequence). CDR3 DNA sequence: TGTGCCAGCAGCCAAGAGACAGGTCTCTACAATGAGCAGTTCTTC. It codes for CASSQETGLYNEQFF.

The chain has TRBV10-1 and TRBJ2-7, with 9 nucleotides matching TRBD2. Germline assignment: CDR1 WNHNN and CDR2 SYGVQD (reference sequence). This CDR3 spans 15 amino acids. V lost 2 bases and J lost 3; bases outside the gene matches: 5. As DNA, the CDR3 is TGCGCCAGCAGTGAGATAGCGGGAGAGCTCTACGAGCAGTACTTC. Amino acid sequence: CASSEIAGELYEQYF.

The chain uses TRBV4-1 and TRBJ2-3; TRBD2 matches 10 bases. CDR1 and CDR2 (germline): MGHRA, YSYEKL. The CDR3 length is 16 residues. The junction had 7 bases not matched to a gene; V was cut back by 3 bases and J by 4 bases. CDR3 nucleotides: TGCGCCAGCAGCCATACCGGGACTAGCGTTGCAGATACGCAGTATTTT. This translates into CASSHTGTSVADTQYF.

The chain combines TRBV7-2 with TRBJ2-7; D might be TRBD2 (6 bases). V gave up 2 bases and J gave up 3 bases, with 11 bases separating them. CDR3 length: 14 residues. Germline CDR1 reads SGHTA; CDR2 reads FQGNSA. The CDR3 is CASSLIISGYEQYF. In DNA, the CDR3 is TGTGCCAGCAGCTTAATCATTAGCGGCTACGAGCAGTACTTC.

The J gene is TRBJ2-2, the V gene TRBV6-4; TRBD1 is a possible D gene (6 bases). The CDR3 extends over 13 amino acids. Germline V gives CDR1 MRHNA, CDR2 SNTAGT. The V gene lost 4 bases and the J gene lost 3 bases, with 6 bases spanning the gap. CDR3 nucleotides: TGTGCCAGCAGTGGGACAGACACCGGGGAGCTGTTTTTT. This encodes CASSGTDTGELFF.

V is TRBV6-5 and J is TRBJ1-1, with D unclear. Looked up from germline, CDR1 is MNHEY and CDR2 is SVGAGI. The length of the CDR3 is 14 residues. Trimming left V 0 bases short and J 7 bases short, with 12 bases between. This chain's CDR3 is CASSYSPFRDEAFF. For the CDR3, the DNA is TGTGCCAGCAGTTACTCCCCTTTCCGGGATGAAGCTTTCTTT.

This chain connects TRBV14 to TRBJ1-2, with D perhaps matching TRBD1 (5 bases). Trimming cost V 1 base and J 7 bases, with 16 bases left between them. This CDR3 is built from 15 residues. Germline V CDR1 and CDR2: SGHDN, FVKESK. CDR3 sequence: CASSQVGRDMGGYTF. The CDR3, as DNA: TGTGCCAGCAGCCAAGTCGGCAGGGATATGGGTGGCTACACCTTC.

As regards this clone: Other DNA sequences in this sample translate to the same CDR3. This chain connects TRBV29-1 to TRBJ1-2; 8 nucleotides agree with TRBD1. Germline CDR1 SQVTM, CDR2 ANQGSEA. Germline trimming cut 3 bases from V and 2 bases from J; bases unmatched to any gene: 5. The CDR3 loop spans 14 amino acids. The CDR3 sequence: CSVEGRGQNYGYTF. For the CDR3, the DNA is TGCAGCGTTGAGGGCAGGGGGCAAAACTATGGCTACACCTTC.

The V call is TRBV9, the J call TRBJ1-1; D is possibly TRBD1 (6 bases). The germline V gene has CDR1 SGDLS and CDR2 YYNGEE. V lost 4 bases to trimming and J lost 1 base, with 17 bases between them. The CDR3 runs to 16 residues. The CDR3 region has the DNA TGTGCCAGCAGCTCACAGATGGGGGCGACGAACACTGAAGCTTTCTTT. Amino acid sequence: CASSSQMGATNTEAFF.

The rearrangement joins TRBV5-1 to TRBJ2-1, with 10 bases lining up with TRBD2. V lost 2 bases and J lost 10; bases outside the gene matches: 0. The length of the CDR3 is 12 residues. In germline, CDR1 is SGHRS, CDR2 YFSETQ. CDR3 residues: CASSLLAGEQFF. The CDR3 DNA reads as TGCGCCAGCAGCTTACTAGCGGGAGAGCAGTTCTTC.

This chain joins TRBV11-2 and TRBJ2-2; 14 bases fit TRBD2. V dropped 5 bases and J dropped 7; count of bases not matched to a gene: 6. The CDR3 length is 16 residues. CDR1 and CDR2 from the germline V gene are SGHAT and FQNNGV. The CDR3 DNA reads TGTGCCAGCAGCATACCGGGACTAGCGGGAGTCGGGGAGCTGTTTTTT. Residues: CASSIPGLAGVGELFF.

CDR3 amino acids: CASRRSGTPSYEQYF. The CDR3 DNA sequence: TGTGCCAGCAGAAGAAGCGGGACACCCTCCTACGAGCAGTACTTC. This chain links TRBV2 with TRBJ2-7; TRBD2 is a possible D gene (7 bases). V was shortened by 6 bases and J by 0 bases, with 15 bases between the two germline ends. The CDR3 spans 15 residues. Germline V gives CDR1 SNHLY, CDR2 FYNNEI.

The chain carries TRBV5-5 and TRBJ2-7, with a weak D call TRBD2 (5 bases). Germline values: CDR1 SGHKS, CDR2 YYEKEE (reference sequence). V was trimmed by 0 bases and J by 5 bases, leaving 9 bases between them. The CDR3 length is 13 residues. In nucleotides, the CDR3 is TGTGCCAGCAGCTTGGTGGGGAGCAACGAGCAGTACTTC. Protein product: CASSLVGSNEQYF. The entire variable domain, with the rest obtained from reference TRBV5-5 and TRBJ2-7, is as follows: DAGVTQSPTHLIKTRGQQVTLRCSPISGHKSVSWYQQVLGQGPQFIFQYYEKEERGRGNFPDRFSARQFPNYSSELNVNALLLGDSALYLCASSLVGSNEQYFGPGTRLTVT.